This TCR beta chain appears in the sequencing data of a study of pediatric ulcerative colitis. Only in-frame clones appear in the TCRdb table, and some are missing; sequencing was by immunoSEQ multiplex PCR. The sample yields 60,000 to 75,000 clones, just over 75% seen once. CDR1 is SEHNR and CDR2 is FQNEAQ in the germline V gene (reference sequence). This CDR3 is built from 12 residues. Trimming left V 4 bases short and J 3 bases short, with 7 bases between. V is TRBV7-9 and J is TRBJ2-7; D ambiguous. Sequencing was performed on blood. The clonotype originates from a boy between 5 and 17 years old with moderate ulcerative colitis. CDR3 amino acids: CASSSVRYEQYF. The CDR3 DNA follows: TGTGCCAGCAGCTCCGTACGCTACGAGCAGTACTTC.